This TCR beta chain originates from a study of OX40 agonist ivuxolimab in advanced cancers. Study results and caveats: Mean expanded clone counts were higher in CD8+ than CD4+ T cells. The specificity for antigen of the expanded peripheral T cells was not determined.

There are 13 residues in the CDR3. Trimming removed 4 bases at V and 4 bases at J, with 10 bases between. The germline gives CDR1 MNHEY, CDR2 SMNVEV (reference sequence). Generated by immunoSEQ multiplex PCR, the TCRdb table keeps only in-frame clones and is missing some. The table records tens of thousands of clones, about nine tenths of them present only once. Autoimmune disease history or systemic immunosuppression led to patient exclusion. As concerns this clone: No antigen is known for it.

The sequence was collected from an adult with an advanced solid tumor such as melanoma, head and neck, liver or kidney cancer. The sample in question was CD4+ or CD8+ T cells sorted from blood, obtained in a trial of the OX40 agonist ivuxolimab. J is TRBJ2-5 and V is TRBV27; D remains ambiguous. Written as DNA, the CDR3 is TGTGCCAGCAGTTCGAGGCTTGCAGAGACCCAGTACTTC. This encodes CASSSRLAETQYF.